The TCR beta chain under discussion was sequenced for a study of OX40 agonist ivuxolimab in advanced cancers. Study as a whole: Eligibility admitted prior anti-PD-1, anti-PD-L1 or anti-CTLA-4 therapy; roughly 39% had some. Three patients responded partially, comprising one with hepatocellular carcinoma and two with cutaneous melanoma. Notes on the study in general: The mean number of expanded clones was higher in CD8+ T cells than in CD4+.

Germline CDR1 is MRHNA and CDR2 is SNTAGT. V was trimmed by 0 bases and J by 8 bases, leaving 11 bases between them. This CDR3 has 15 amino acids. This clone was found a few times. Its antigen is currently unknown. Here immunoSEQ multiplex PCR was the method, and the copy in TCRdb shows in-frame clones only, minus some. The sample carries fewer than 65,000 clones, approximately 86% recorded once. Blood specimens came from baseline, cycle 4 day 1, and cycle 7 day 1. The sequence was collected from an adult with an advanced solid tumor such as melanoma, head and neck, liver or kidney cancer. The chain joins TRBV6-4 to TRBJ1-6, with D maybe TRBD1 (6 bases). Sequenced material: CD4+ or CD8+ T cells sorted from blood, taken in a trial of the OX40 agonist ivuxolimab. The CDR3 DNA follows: TGTGCCAGCAGTGACTCTACAGGGACGGATTCACCCCTCCACTTT. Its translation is CASSDSTGTDSPLHF.